The 25 T cell receptor beta chains given below trace back to one sample, sequenced in a study of Graves' ophthalmopathy and Graves' hyperthyroidism. Amplification targeted the TCR beta CDR3 regions, with RNA transcripts as the source material. First-round RT-PCR employed HTBI primers, with a second-round multiplex PCR after it. One entry per CDR3 protein, called by TCRdb with MiXCR from the multiplex PCR reads. The top ten clones hold under 3% of a sample with around 400,000 distinct CDR3 sequences, around 21% of them seen once. Material for sequencing was peripheral blood. These receptor sequences come from a woman in her late teens or twenties with stable Graves' hyperthyroidism.

This chain joins TRBV6-5 and TRBJ1-6; TRBD1 is a possible D gene (5 bases). Germline V gene lookup returns CDR1 MNHEY and CDR2 SVGAGI. This CDR3 has 14 residues. V lost 2 bases and J 10 bases, leaving 12 bases between the germline ends. CDR3 in DNA: TGTGCCAGCAGTTACCAGGGCCTGGGGTCACCCCTCCACTTT. Translation: CASSYQGLGSPLHF.

This clonotype was counted ten times or more. The rearrangement uses TRBV14 and TRBJ2-7; TRBD1 aligns across 8 bases. CDR3 length: 15 residues. Germline CDR1 and CDR2: SGHDN and FVKESK. V shed 5 bases and J 2 bases; nucleotides not matched to a gene: 8. Here the CDR3 reads CASSAWGTGPYEQYF. The CDR3 DNA reads TGTGCCAGCAGCGCCTGGGGGACAGGTCCCTACGAGCAGTACTTC.

To note about this clonotype: This may arise from a read error, as a much more abundant clone is one base away. The V call is TRBV6-1, the J call TRBJ1-3; no clear D. Germline V lookup: CDR1 MNHNS, CDR2 SASEGT. The CDR3 runs 15 residues. V was trimmed by 7 bases and J by 0 bases, leaving 13 bases between them. The CDR3 protein is CASINDGSSGNTIYF. CDR3 in DNA: TGTGCCAGCATCAATGACGGAAGCTCTGGAAACACCATATATTTT.

This clonotype appeared many times. This chain joins TRBV10-3 and TRBJ2-7; 7 nucleotides match TRBD1. Germline V gene sequence: CDR1 ENHRY, CDR2 SYGVKD. Trimming cost V 6 bases and J 5 bases; bases outside gene matches: 10. The CDR3 extends over 14 amino acids. CDR3 in amino acids: CAIRSGQRSNEQYF. CDR3 bases: TGTGCCATCAGATCGGGACAGAGGAGTAACGAGCAGTACTTC.

This clonotype has a count of ten or more. V is TRBV7-9 and J is TRBJ2-5; D perhaps matches TRBD2 (7 bases). CDR1 is SEHNR, CDR2 FQNEAQ, per germline (reference sequence). CDR3 length: 15 residues. Trimming left V 3 bases short and J 4 bases short, with 15 bases between. The CDR3 DNA sequence: TGTGCCAGCAGCTTGGGGGGGGCCATACGAGAGACCCAGTACTTC. It translates to CASSLGGAIRETQYF.

This clonotype showed up many times. The chain couples TRBV3-1 to TRBJ1-1; D is unclear. Germline-derived CDR1 and CDR2 are LGHDT and YNNKEL (reference sequence). This CDR3 region has 15 residues. The V end lost 1 base, the J end lost 1 base, and 10 bases lay between the germline ends. As DNA, the CDR3 is TGTGCCAGCAGCCAAGCCCCGAGTACGAACACTGAAGCTTTCTTT. It yields the protein CASSQAPSTNTEAFF.

There are a few counts of this clonotype. The chain recombines TRBV19 with TRBJ1-6; 9 bases align to TRBD1. The CDR3 totals 17 residues. Germline values: CDR1 LNHDA, CDR2 SQIVND (reference sequence). Trimming removed 5 bases from V and 7 bases from J; junction bases left unmatched: 12. The CDR3 nucleotides are TGTGCCAGTAGTTTGAAGGGTCGACAGGGGGGGAATTCACCCCTCCACTTT. This codes for CASSLKGRQGGNSPLHF. Together with reference TRBV19 and TRBJ1-6, the CDR3 gives the full variable domain: DGGITQSPKYLFRKEGQNVTLSCEQNLNHDAMYWYRQDPGQGLRLIYYSQIVNDFQKGDIAEGYSVSREKKESFPLTVTSAQKNPTAFYLCASSLKGRQGGNSPLHFGNGTRLTVT.

This clonotype was counted ten times or more. The rearrangement uses TRBV20-1 and TRBJ2-7; the match to TRBD2 covers 13 bases. The CDR3 is 15 amino acids. Trimming cost V 6 bases and J 1 base; bases outside gene matches: 6. Germline values: CDR1 DFQATT, CDR2 SNEGSKA (reference sequence). CDR3 in amino acids: CSAPGTSGESYEQYF. DNA for the CDR3: TGCAGTGCGCCCGGGACTAGCGGGGAATCCTACGAGCAGTACTTC.

This clonotype occurred a few times. The genes are TRBV4-1 and TRBJ2-7, with 9 bases lining up with TRBD2. V lost 5 bases and J lost 5; bases outside the gene matches: 7. This CDR3 has 14 residues. Germline assignment: CDR1 MGHRA and CDR2 YSYEKL. The CDR3 DNA reads TGCGCCAGCAGCGCCCTAGCGGGATTTCACGAGCAGTACTTC. Protein product: CASSALAGFHEQYF.

Ten or more counts support this clonotype. The chain uses TRBV11-2 and TRBJ1-2; 10 bases match TRBD1. The CDR3 has 16 amino acids. Germline V gives CDR1 SGHAT, CDR2 FQNNGV. J gave up 7 bases and V 5 bases, and 13 bases lay outside the gene matches. CDR3 nucleotides: TGTGCCAGCAGCCCTATTTGGTCCGGGACAGGGGTTGGCTACACCTTC. Its translation: CASSPIWSGTGVGYTF.

This clonotype was observed a few times. The rearrangement links TRBV6-1 to TRBJ2-5, with 7 bases matching TRBD1. There are 11 residues in the CDR3. Germline V gene lookup returns CDR1 MNHNS and CDR2 SASEGT. The trim removed 8 bases at V and 5 bases at J, leaving 2 bases unmatched. The CDR3 region has the DNA TGTGCCAGCGCCAGGGGGGAGACCCAGTACTTC. This gives the protein CASARGETQYF.

This clonotype was counted ten times or more. The chain recombines TRBV2 with TRBJ1-1; D not resolved. The germline CDR1 and CDR2 sequences are SNHLY and FYNNEI. The V end lost 6 bases, the J end lost 1 base, and 6 bases lay between the germline ends. CDR3 size: 12 residues. The CDR3 reads CASRNKNTEAFF. CDR3 in DNA: TGTGCCAGCAGGAATAAGAACACTGAAGCTTTCTTT.

This chain joins TRBV11-2 and TRBJ2-5; 7 positions match TRBD2. The CDR3 consists of 13 residues. Trimming took 4 bases from V and 5 from J; bases not matched to a gene: 4. Germline CDR1 SGHAT, CDR2 FQNNGV. CDR3 bases: TGTGCCAGCAGCTCCTCCGGGGGGGAGACCCAGTACTTC. It encodes CASSSSGGETQYF.

J is TRBJ2-7 and V is TRBV7-4; D possibly corresponds to TRBD2 (6 bases). Trimming took 2 bases from V and 3 from J, leaving 17 bases between them. Germline V lookup: CDR1 SGHVT, CDR2 SQSDAQ. CDR3 length: 16 amino acids. The CDR3 sequence is CASSLSTGTAYYEQYF. In nucleotides, the CDR3 is TGTGCCAGCAGCTTATCGACCGGGACTGCCTACTACGAGCAGTACTTC.

This clonotype was detected ten times or more. The chain couples TRBV4-1 to TRBJ2-2, with TRBD1 matching over 8 bases. V shed 2 bases and J 8 bases; nucleotides not matched to a gene: 1. From germline, CDR1 is MGHRA and CDR2 YSYEKL. This CDR3 has 13 amino acids. In nucleotides, the CDR3 is TGCGCCAGCAGCCAACAGGGGGCAGGGGAGCTGTTTTTT. Amino acid sequence: CASSQQGAGELFF.

This clonotype occurred many times. The V and J genes are TRBV30 and TRBJ1-6; possible D gene TRBD1, 6 bases. This CDR3 has 14 residues. V shed 5 bases and J shed 5 bases, with 13 bases lying between them. Germline V gene data show CDR1 as GTSNPN and CDR2 as SVGIG (reference sequence). CDR3: CAWGGWTDNSPLHF. The CDR3 nucleotides are TGTGCCTGGGGGGGCTGGACAGATAATTCACCCCTCCACTTT.

The V call is TRBV18, the J call TRBJ2-7, with 11 positions matching TRBD1. V lost 3 bases, J lost 7 bases, and 2 bases stayed unmatched. The CDR3 consists of 13 residues. The germline CDR1 and CDR2 sequences are KGHSH and LQKENI. CDR3 sequence (DNA): TGTGCCAGCTCACCGGACAGGGGGCCGGAGCAGTACTTC. It is translated as CASSPDRGPEQYF.

This clonotype appeared once. The chain joins TRBV20-1 to TRBJ1-6, with 7 bases identical to TRBD1. Trimming cost V 5 bases and J 7 bases; bases outside gene matches: 5. Germline assignment: CDR1 DFQATT and CDR2 SNEGSKA (reference sequence). The CDR3 spans 13 residues. The CDR3 DNA reads as TGCAGTGCTGGGGACAGCGAGAATTCACCCCTCCACTTT. As protein: CSAGDSENSPLHF.

This clonotype was detected ten times or more. This rearrangement joins TRBV2 to TRBJ1-1, with D perhaps matching TRBD1 (5 bases). Germline CDR1 is SNHLY and CDR2 is FYNNEI. The CDR3 has 14 residues. Trimming removed 7 bases at V and 1 base at J, with 13 bases between. DNA of the CDR3: TGTGCCAGCATGGAGAGACAGCAGAACACTGAAGCTTTCTTT. Translation gives CASMERQQNTEAFF.

The chain links TRBV6-2 or TRBV6-3 to TRBJ2-5; D remains unclear. The CDR3 covers 13 residues. Germline V gives CDR1 MNHEY, CDR2 SVGEGT. Trimming pared 2 bases from V and 5 bases from J, leaving 9 bases between. The CDR3 protein is CASSYHDTETQYF. The CDR3 bases are TGTGCCAGCAGTTACCACGACACGGAGACCCAGTACTTC.

V and J are TRBV10-3 and TRBJ2-6, with D possibly being TRBD1 (5 bases). The V gene's germline CDR1 is ENHRY and CDR2 SYGVKD. The V end lost 6 bases, the J end lost 10 bases, and 19 bases lay between the germline ends. The CDR3 extends over 15 amino acids. The CDR3 sequence is CAISPRELRGNVLTF. CDR3 bases: TGTGCCATCAGCCCCAGGGAATTAAGGGGAAACGTCCTGACTTTC.

This clonotype was observed many times. V gene TRBV28 combines with J gene TRBJ2-5; TRBD1 matches 11 bases. The CDR3 has 16 amino acids. With V trimmed by 2 bases and J by 5 bases, 7 bases remained unmatched. Germline CDR1 reads MDHEN; CDR2 reads SYDVKM. This CDR3 is CASSLRTGGLVETQYF. The CDR3 region has the DNA TGTGCCAGCAGTTTAAGGACAGGGGGCCTGGTGGAGACCCAGTACTTC. The whole variable domain, remainder taken from reference TRBV28 and TRBJ2-5, is DVKVTQSSRYLVKRTGEKVFLECVQDMDHENMFWYRQDPGLGLRLIYFSYDVKMKEKGDIPEGYSVSREKKERFSLILESASTNQTSMYLCASSLRTGGLVETQYFGPGTRLLVL.

This clonotype was found many times. The J gene is TRBJ2-7, the V gene TRBV24-1; D gene unclear. The CDR3 spans 15 residues. Trimming removed 0 bases from V and 5 bases from J, with 13 bases in between. CDR1 and CDR2 (germline): KGHDR, SFDVKD. The CDR3 DNA sequence: TGTGCCACCAGTGATTTGCGTGGCGGCCGCCACGAGCAGTACTTC. Translating gives CATSDLRGGRHEQYF.

This clonotype came up many times. The chain is built from TRBV29-1 and TRBJ1-1, with 7 bases lining up with TRBD1. In germline, CDR1 is SQVTM, CDR2 ANQGSEA. V was pared by 6 bases and J by 0 bases, with 4 bases of the junction left unmatched. CDR3 length equals 13 residues. The CDR3 spells CSVEGQLNTEAFF. The DNA for the CDR3 is TGCAGCGTGGAGGGACAGCTGAACACTGAAGCTTTCTTT.

This clonotype was picked up many times. The J gene is TRBJ1-2, the V gene TRBV6-2 or TRBV6-3, with a possible D match to TRBD1 (5 bases). Germline-derived CDR1 and CDR2 are MNHEY and SVGEGT. The CDR3 loop spans 15 amino acids. V dropped 2 bases and J dropped 7 bases, with 17 bases sitting between them. The CDR3 DNA reads as TGTGCCAGCAGTTACGGCTCGGAGGGGTCGATTGGCTACACCTTC. Amino acids: CASSYGSEGSIGYTF.